The 23 T cell receptor beta chains given below trace back to one sample, sequenced in a study of blood T cells in healthy people across ages. Through a sample-barcoded 5' primer and a J-beta primer mix, a second PCR was run for 7 to 11 cycles. Via MiXCR, TCRdb re-called the 5' RACE reads, giving one row per CDR3 protein. Among about 1.5 million distinct CDR3 sequences listed, 42% were seen once. The sequenced sample consisted of blood. The origin of the receptors is a woman under 30 in good health.

The J gene is TRBJ1-1, the V gene TRBV6-2 or TRBV6-3; D is unclear. The CDR3 is 15 residues long. The germline V gene has CDR1 MNHEY and CDR2 SVGEGT. The V and J ends lost 5 bases and 6 bases respectively, with 19 bases between them. CDR3 sequence: CASSANPYQIAEAFF. The CDR3 nucleotides read TGTGCCAGCAGTGCCAACCCGTACCAGATAGCTGAAGCTTTCTTT.

The chain combines TRBV5-6 with TRBJ2-6; D gene ambiguous. Germline lookup yields CDR1 SGHDT and CDR2 YYEEEE. The CDR3 is 16 residues long. Trimming shortened V by 4 bases and J by 2 bases, and 13 bases separated the two germline ends. The chain's CDR3 is CASSRYISPGANVLTF. CDR3 nucleotides: TGTGCCAGCAGCCGGTACATATCCCCTGGGGCCAACGTCCTGACTTTC.

The V and J genes are TRBV7-9 and TRBJ2-1, with 11 bases that match TRBD2. With V trimmed by 8 bases and J by 3 bases, 12 bases remained unmatched. Germline assignment: CDR1 SEHNR and CDR2 FQNEAQ (reference sequence). The CDR3 extends over 17 amino acids. As DNA, the CDR3 is TGTGCCAGCGGGGGCCACCTGGGACTAGCGGTCTACAATGAGCAGTTCTTC. Translation gives CASGGHLGLAVYNEQFF.

V usage is TRBV20-1 and J usage is TRBJ2-5; the D gene could be TRBD1 or TRBD2 (6 bases each). Germline values: CDR1 DFQATT, CDR2 SNEGSKA (reference sequence). V lost 3 bases, J lost 0 bases, and 11 bases lay in between. This CDR3 spans 14 amino acids. CDR3 in DNA: TGCAGTGCTAGGAGGGGGGTCCACCAAGAGACCCAGTACTTC. The encoded protein is CSARRGVHQETQYF.

V usage is TRBV12-3 or TRBV12-4 and J usage is TRBJ2-3, with D possibly being TRBD2 (6 bases). The CDR3 consists of 14 residues. V was pared by 7 bases and J by 4 bases, with 15 bases between. The CDR3 nucleotides are TGTGCCAGCACCTTGTCGGGAGTGGCAGATACGCAGTATTTT. It encodes CASTLSGVADTQYF.

This clonotype was counted between two and nine times. This chain links TRBV3-1 with TRBJ1-2; no clear D gene. This CDR3 contains 14 residues. Per germline, CDR1 LGHDT and CDR2 YNNKEL (reference sequence). The germline V and J ends were trimmed by 4 bases and 4 bases, with 13 bases remaining between them. The CDR3 coding sequence is TGTGCCAGCAGCCCCCGGATCGACCCCTATGGCTACACCTTC. Its translation is CASSPRIDPYGYTF.

This chain joins TRBV15 and TRBJ1-3, with D maybe TRBD1 (5 bases). V was pared by 0 bases and J by 4 bases, with 10 bases between. This CDR3 is built from 15 residues. From germline, CDR1 is LNHNV and CDR2 YYDKDF (reference sequence). The DNA for the CDR3 is TGTGCCACCAGCAGAGATTTAGGGGCCGGAAACACCATATATTTT. Its protein is CATSRDLGAGNTIYF.

This clonotype was counted a few times. The rearrangement links TRBV5-1 to TRBJ2-3; D is ambiguous. V shed 4 bases and J shed 0 bases, with 12 bases lying between them. The CDR3 spans 15 residues. Germline CDR1 SGHRS, CDR2 YFSETQ. This CDR3 is CASSTTVASTDTQYF. The CDR3 DNA follows: TGCGCCAGCAGCACGACGGTAGCTAGCACAGATACGCAGTATTTT.

J is TRBJ2-3 and V is TRBV12-3 or TRBV12-4; TRBD1 is a possible D gene (5 bases). Between the trimmed V and J ends, which lost 6 bases and 8 bases, there was a span of 9 bases. CDR3 length: 11 amino acids. The CDR3 region is CASRAGITQYF. As DNA, the CDR3 is TGTGCCAGCAGGGCAGGGATTACGCAGTATTTT.

This clonotype turned up a few times. J is TRBJ2-1 and V is TRBV4-3; D perhaps matches TRBD1 (6 bases). Germline V gene sequence: CDR1 LGHNA, CDR2 YSLEER. Trimming cost V 2 bases and J 6 bases, with 20 bases left between them. The CDR3 runs 17 residues. CDR3 residues: CASSQHNSPGTSNEQFF. CDR3 coding DNA: TGCGCCAGCAGCCAACATAATTCCCCAGGGACAAGCAATGAGCAGTTCTTC.

In the case of this clonotype: The junction and the germline gene differ at one end; a read error may be behind it. The chain joins TRBV2 to TRBJ1-3; no reliable D call. CDR1 and CDR2 (germline): SNHLY, FYNNEI. This CDR3 is built from 14 residues. The CDR3 DNA reads TGTGCCAGCAGTCGGACGACTCGTGGAAACGCCATATATTTT. This translates into CASSRTTRGNAIYF.

This clonotype appeared once. DNA for the CDR3: TGCAGTGCTAGTCCGGCTGAAGCTTTCTTT. Translated: CSASPAEAFF. The chain joins TRBV20-1 to TRBJ1-1; no clear D. The CDR3 runs 10 residues. CDR1 DFQATT and CDR2 SNEGSKA come from the germline V gene (reference sequence). Trimming shortened V by 3 bases and J by 6 bases, and 5 bases separated the two germline ends.

J is TRBJ2-5 and V is TRBV7-3; D is possibly TRBD2 (5 bases). The DNA end lines up better with TRBJ2-7; the J call may be wrong. CDR1 is SGHTA, CDR2 FQGTGA, per germline. CDR3 length equals 13 residues. CDR3 coding DNA: TGTGCCAGCTCCTCGGTCTCGACTAACGAGCAGTACTTC. Amino acid sequence: CASSSVSTNEQYF.

The chain recombines TRBV14 with TRBJ1-2; D perhaps matches TRBD1 (5 bases). The ends were cut back, 4 bases at V and 0 bases at J, with 15 bases in the middle. Germline-derived CDR1 and CDR2 are SGHDN and FVKESK. This CDR3 is built from 16 residues. The DNA for the CDR3 is TGTGCCAGCAGCCCCCTCCGGGGCTACGCTAACTATGGCTACACCTTC. Translating gives CASSPLRGYANYGYTF.

CDR3 in amino acids: CASGTLGQGYEQYF. For the CDR3, the DNA is TGTGCCAGCGGCACTTTGGGACAGGGCTACGAGCAGTACTTC. J is TRBJ2-5 and V is TRBV27; TRBD1 agrees at 9 bases. The last part of the DNA fits TRBJ2-7 better; the J call may be wrong. This CDR3 comprises 14 residues. Germline loops: CDR1 MNHEY, CDR2 SMNVEV (reference sequence).

J is TRBJ2-1 and V is TRBV4-2; 7 bases match TRBD2. V gave up 0 bases and J gave up 7 bases; unmatched junction bases: 9. The V gene's germline CDR1 is LGHNA and CDR2 YNFKEQ. CDR3 length: 16 residues. CDR3 sequence reads: CASSQDTASGDNEQFF. CDR3 in DNA: TGTGCCAGCAGCCAAGATACGGCTAGCGGAGATAATGAGCAGTTCTTC.

The V and J genes are TRBV24-1 and TRBJ1-1; D remains unclear. Per the germline V gene, CDR1 is KGHDR and CDR2 is SFDVKD. Trimming took off 4 bases at V and 8 bases at J, with 13 bases between the two ends. The CDR3 totals 13 residues. CDR3 in DNA: TGTGCCACCAGTGACTTTCCGACGGGAGAAGCTTTCTTT. It codes for CATSDFPTGEAFF.

This clonotype turned up a few times. The chain is built from TRBV9 and TRBJ2-5; 11 nucleotides align to TRBD2. V was pared by 3 bases and J by 0 bases, with 4 bases of the junction left unmatched. Germline CDR1 SGDLS, CDR2 YYNGEE. This CDR3 has 16 residues. CDR3 loop: CASSARLAGNQETQYF. DNA for the CDR3: TGTGCCAGCAGCGCAAGACTAGCGGGGAACCAAGAGACCCAGTACTTC.

This clonotype was counted between two and nine times. The chain has TRBV13 and TRBJ1-2; D remains ambiguous. Deletions cut 4 bases from V and 4 bases from J, with 7 bases between. CDR3 length equals 12 residues. CDR1 is PRHDT and CDR2 is FYEKMQ in the germline V gene (reference sequence). As DNA, the CDR3 is TGTGCCAGCAGCTCGGAGGCCTATGGCTACACCTTC. This codes for CASSSEAYGYTF.

V is TRBV14 and J is TRBJ2-4, with 7 bases lining up with TRBD1. This CDR3 contains 15 residues. With V trimmed by 4 bases and J by 8 bases, 11 bases remained unmatched. Germline loops: CDR1 SGHDN, CDR2 FVKESK. The CDR3 is CASSRGTGESHIQYF. In DNA form, the CDR3 reads TGTGCCAGCAGCCGGGGAACAGGGGAGAGCCACATTCAGTACTTC. The full variable domain, rest sourced from reference TRBV14 and TRBJ2-4, is EAGVTQFPSHSVIEKGQTVTLRCDPISGHDNLYWYRRVMGKEIKFLLHFVKESKQDESGMPNNRFLAERTGGTYSTLKVQPAELEDSGVYFCASSRGTGESHIQYFGAGTRLSVL.

V and J are TRBV6-5 and TRBJ1-4; D unresolved. Germline V gene data show CDR1 as MNHEY and CDR2 as SVGAGI. V was cut by 1 base and J by 6 bases, with 12 bases left in between. CDR3 length equals 15 residues. CDR3 nucleotide sequence: TGTGCCAGCAGTTACTTTCCCAGAGCGGATGAAAAACTGTTTTTT. Protein sequence: CASSYFPRADEKLFF.

CDR3: CATSDPGVINEQFF. For the CDR3, the DNA is TGTGCCACCAGTGACCCCGGTGTGATAAATGAGCAGTTCTTC. The chain joins TRBV24-1 to TRBJ2-1; D is unclear. This CDR3 region has 14 residues. In germline, CDR1 is KGHDR, CDR2 SFDVKD. V was clipped by 4 bases and J by 7 bases, with 13 bases between them.

J is TRBJ2-5 and V is TRBV5-1; D possibly uses TRBD1 or TRBD2 (6 bases each). The last part of the DNA fits TRBJ2-7 better; the J call may be wrong. This CDR3 has 14 residues. Germline CDR1 SGHRS, CDR2 YFSETQ. The CDR3 DNA follows: TGCGCCAGCAGCTTGGTAGACAGGAGGGGCGAGCAGTACTTC. It encodes CASSLVDRRGEQYF.